Listed below are T cell receptor beta chains from one sample, sequenced in a study of blood T cell repertoires in COVID-19. The protocol was immunoSEQ multiplex PCR, while the TCRdb copy is restricted to in-frame clones and leaves out a portion. Of 120,000 or so clones listed, approximately 88% are singletons. Sequenced sample: peripheral blood. Every receptor here comes from a woman in her twenties or thirties who had recovered from COVID-19. Each CDR3 is given without its conserved first and last residue.

>TRBV7-2|TRBJ2-5
ASSFRQGVMETQY
>TRBV7-9|TRBJ2-5
ASSPTGKETQY
>TRBV29-1|TRBJ1-2
SVEDSGGYGYT
>TRBV9|TRBJ1-3
ASSATGEASGNTIY
>TRBV27|TRBJ2-1
ASSYAGGLINEQF
>TRBV18|TRBJ1-1
ASLSQGNTEAF
>TRBV2|TRBJ2-1
ASSETGENNEQF
>TRBV5-3|TRBJ1-5
ARSLAYSPLSQSQPQH
>TRBV6-5|TRBJ1-1
ASRAAAGWDTEAF
>TRBV7-8|TRBJ2-5
ASSLRRGLPPTD
>TRBV2|TRBJ2-5
ASSAGLQETQY
>TRBV12-5|TRBJ1-1
ASGPMGSRKRDTEAF
>TRBV2|TRBJ2-5
ASTRGETQY
>TRBV3-1/TRBV3-2|TRBJ2-1
ASSDRGDYNEQF
>TRBV7-2|TRBJ2-5
ASSSGLAGAQETQY